A single sample is the source of the 22 T cell receptor beta chains below, sequenced in a study of cytomegalovirus exposure and HLA in healthy donors (dated by TCRdb to about 2017). The library was made by the immunoSEQ multiplex PCR assay. The multiplex PCR relied on a mix of 60 forward primers for TCR Vbeta segments and 13 reverse primers for TCR Jbeta segments. The source is immuneACCESS, and TCRdb retained only in-frame sequences with V and J called. Part of the clones is not carried over; for the studies checked, unresolved V genes explain less than half of this, and the remainder is unexplained. The sample contains under 200,000 clones, about 72% of them found a single time. The ten largest clones represent over 1.2% of the sample. Material: PBMCs. The receptors here all came from a man aged 55 to 69 in good health and CMV-seronegative.

The CDR3 bases are TGTGCCAGCAGTCATCAGACAGGATTTTACGAGCAGTACTTC. Translating it yields CASSHQTGFYEQYF. The gene calls are TRBV28 and TRBJ2-7; tentative D call: TRBD1 (6 bases). Germline V gene data show CDR1 as MDHEN and CDR2 as SYDVKM. V was clipped by 5 bases and J by 4 bases, with 15 bases between them. This CDR3 region has 14 residues.

This clone has more than one count but fewer than ten. The chain joins TRBV7-2 to TRBJ2-3; 10 nucleotides align to TRBD2. Losses at the gene ends were 10 bases for V and 1 base for J; bases not matched to a gene: 5. Germline V lookup: CDR1 SGHTA, CDR2 FQGNSA. The CDR3 loop spans 14 amino acids. CDR3 nucleotides: TGTGCCACTCACCTAGCGGGGGGCACAGATACGCAGTATTTT. This translates into CATHLAGGTDTQYF.

This clone was detected once. The rearrangement uses TRBV4-3 and TRBJ2-3; D is perhaps TRBD2 (5 bases). In germline, CDR1 is LGHNA, CDR2 YSLEER. V lost 0 bases and J 6 bases, leaving 16 bases between the germline ends. The CDR3 is made up of 16 amino acids. As DNA, the CDR3 is TGCGCCAGCAGCCAAGATATTGTCGGGATGGTGGATACGCAGTATTTT. This sequence encodes CASSQDIVGMVDTQYF.

This chain uses TRBV10-3 with TRBJ1-2; D gene ambiguous. The germline V gene encodes CDR1 ENHRY and CDR2 SYGVKD. The CDR3 is made up of 14 amino acids. The V gene lost 0 bases and the J gene lost 8 bases, with 13 bases spanning the gap. CDR3 in DNA: TGTGCCATCAGTGAGTCGGAGAGGTCGGAGGGCTACACCTTC. As protein: CAISESERSEGYTF.

The V gene is TRBV19, the J gene TRBJ2-1, with 9 bases fitting TRBD2. From germline, CDR1 is LNHDA and CDR2 SQIVND (reference sequence). The junction had 17 bases not matched to a gene; V was cut back by 3 bases and J by 5 bases. This CDR3 comprises 19 residues. The CDR3 DNA reads as TGTGCCAGTAGTATGACCTTCGCGGGAGGGGATTCCCTTGACAATGAGCAGTTCTTC. The encoded protein is CASSMTFAGGDSLDNEQFF.

The chain combines TRBV18 with TRBJ2-3, with 11 nucleotides matching TRBD2. CDR1 and CDR2 from the germline V gene are KGHSH and LQKENI. The CDR3 extends over 16 amino acids. Unmatched junction bases numbered 3, after V lost 4 bases and J lost 0 bases. In DNA, the CDR3 is TGTGCCAGCTCACAAGGGACTAGCGGAAGCACAGATACGCAGTATTTT. It translates to CASSQGTSGSTDTQYF.

The chain is built from TRBV4-3 and TRBJ1-5; maybe TRBD1 (5 bases). Germline V gives CDR1 LGHNA, CDR2 YSLEER. Deletions cut 3 bases from V and 6 bases from J, with 12 bases between. This CDR3 contains 14 residues. CDR3 nucleotide sequence: TGCGCCAGCAGCCAGGACCCCCAGGGTCAGCCCCAGCATTTT. It yields the protein CASSQDPQGQPQHF.

CDR3 bases: TGTGCCAGCAGCCCAGGCTATCGGGGGGGGGCCCAGTACTTC. It yields the protein CASSPGYRGGAQYF. The chain uses TRBV7-2 and TRBJ2-5; 8 nucleotides line up with TRBD2. The junction had 11 bases not matched to a gene; V was cut back by 5 bases and J by 9 bases. CDR3 length: 14 amino acids. Germline assignment: CDR1 SGHTA and CDR2 FQGNSA.

The chain joins TRBV5-1 to TRBJ2-3; D is uncertain. The CDR3 spans 15 residues. Per germline, CDR1 SGHRS and CDR2 YFSETQ. V was pared by 5 bases and J by 3 bases, with 16 bases between. CDR3 sequence reads: CASSFLDPSTDTQYF. The DNA for the CDR3 is TGCGCCAGCAGTTTTCTAGACCCCAGTACAGATACGCAGTATTTT.

The chain employs TRBV19 and TRBJ1-5, with 7 bases aligning to TRBD1. The V and J ends lost 4 bases and 2 bases, in that order; junction bases with no gene match: 8. Germline V CDR1 and CDR2: LNHDA, SQIVND (reference sequence). This CDR3 comprises 16 residues. CDR3 amino acids: CASSNQGVGGNQPQHF. DNA of the CDR3: TGTGCCAGTAGTAACCAGGGGGTTGGGGGCAATCAGCCCCAGCATTTT.

The V call is TRBV12-5, the J call TRBJ1-5, with 11 bases matching TRBD1. CDR1 and CDR2 from the germline V gene are LGHNT and FRNRAP. The junction had 7 bases not matched to a gene; V was cut back by 5 bases and J by 4 bases. This CDR3 is built from 16 residues. The CDR3 nucleotides are TGTGCTAGTGGTGGGCCGGACAGGGGGCTAAATCAGCCCCAGCATTTT. It codes for CASGGPDRGLNQPQHF.

This clone was detected a few times. This rearrangement joins TRBV11-2 to TRBJ1-4; the D is unclear. Trimming stripped 8 bases from V and 5 bases from J, with 9 bases between. Germline CDR1 reads SGHAT; CDR2 reads FQNNGV. The CDR3 length is 12 residues. The CDR3 spells CASRMENEKLFF. Written as DNA, the CDR3 is TGTGCCAGCCGGATGGAGAATGAAAAACTGTTTTTT.

The chain recombines TRBV18 with TRBJ1-2; D is perhaps TRBD1 (6 bases). The germline gives CDR1 KGHSH, CDR2 LQKENI. This CDR3 is built from 16 residues. Trimming took off 3 bases at V and 2 bases at J, with 16 bases between the two ends. CDR3 sequence (DNA): TGTGCCAGCTCACCCACAGCCCGGGGACAAAACTATGGCTACACCTTC. The encoded protein is CASSPTARGQNYGYTF. The whole variable domain, filled in from reference TRBV18 and TRBJ1-2, reads NAGVMQNPRHLVRRRGQEARLRCSPMKGHSHVYWYRQLPEEGLKFMVYLQKENIIDESGMPKERFSAEFPKEGPSILRIQQVVRGDSAAYFCASSPTARGQNYGYTFGSGTRLTVV.

The rearrangement joins TRBV2 to TRBJ2-7, with 8 bases identical to TRBD1. J was trimmed by 0 bases and V by 7 bases; bases with no gene match: 5. Looked up from germline, CDR1 is SNHLY and CDR2 is FYNNEI. CDR3 length: 14 amino acids. The CDR3 DNA reads as TGTGCCAGCAAGGCCAGGGGGCACTCCTACGAGCAGTACTTC. The encoded protein is CASKARGHSYEQYF.

The chain employs TRBV7-2 and TRBJ1-1, with D possibly matching TRBD1 (5 bases). The CDR3 consists of 16 residues. The V end was cut by 3 bases, the J end by 4 bases, with 18 bases between. From germline, CDR1 is SGHTA and CDR2 FQGNSA. CDR3 region: CASSFLASQVGTEAFF. Here the CDR3 DNA reads TGTGCCAGCAGCTTCCTTGCCTCACAGGTGGGCACTGAAGCTTTCTTT.

This chain joins TRBV18 and TRBJ1-6; TRBD1 agrees at 10 bases. V was clipped by 3 bases and J by 5 bases; unmatched bases: 4. This CDR3 spans 16 amino acids. Germline V lookup: CDR1 KGHSH, CDR2 LQKENI. The CDR3 here is CASSPLGTGDNSPLHF. The CDR3 region has the DNA TGTGCCAGCTCACCCCTCGGGACAGGGGATAATTCACCCCTCCACTTT.

The chain has TRBV7-2 and TRBJ1-5; 7 positions agree with TRBD1. This CDR3 spans 17 amino acids. Germline V gene sequence: CDR1 SGHTA, CDR2 FQGNSA. Trimming at V came to 2 bases and at J to 4 bases, leaving 11 bases not matched to a gene. The CDR3 sequence is CASSLRTGDNPNQPQHF. The CDR3 DNA reads as TGTGCCAGCAGCTTAAGGACAGGCGATAACCCTAATCAGCCCCAGCATTTT.

This rearrangement joins TRBV7-2 to TRBJ1-5; TRBD1 agrees at 7 bases. Germline values: CDR1 SGHTA, CDR2 FQGNSA. The CDR3 consists of 15 residues. J was trimmed by 5 bases and V by 1 base; bases with no gene match: 5. In nucleotides, the CDR3 is TGTGCCAGCAGCTTAGTACAGGGGATGGATCAGCCCCAGCATTTT. It specifies CASSLVQGMDQPQHF.

The rearrangement joins TRBV29-1 to TRBJ2-7; 13 bases align to TRBD2. The CDR3 extends over 16 amino acids. CDR1 is SQVTM and CDR2 is ANQGSEA in the germline V gene. Losses at the gene ends were 7 bases for V and 5 bases for J; bases not matched to a gene: 14. This CDR3 is CSAVLAGGPSINEQYF. The CDR3 DNA reads as TGCAGCGCTGTACTAGCGGGGGGGCCTAGTATTAACGAGCAGTACTTC.

This clone has a handful of counts. The V and J genes are TRBV28 and TRBJ1-1, with D unresolved. V was cut by 3 bases and J by 3 bases, with 5 bases left in between. Germline V gene sequence: CDR1 MDHEN, CDR2 SYDVKM. CDR3 length equals 12 residues. The CDR3 sequence is CASSFSYTEAFF. CDR3 coding DNA: TGTGCCAGCAGTTTTTCTTACACTGAAGCTTTCTTT.

This chain's CDR3 is CASSSGTSGRRNEQFF. The CDR3 nucleotides are TGTGCCAGCAGCTCCGGGACTAGCGGGAGGAGAAATGAGCAGTTCTTC. The V and J genes are TRBV11-2 and TRBJ2-1; 15 bases map to TRBD2. Germline CDR1 SGHAT, CDR2 FQNNGV. The CDR3 loop spans 16 amino acids. Trimming at V came to 4 bases and at J to 7 bases, leaving 5 bases not matched to a gene.

The V call is TRBV10-2, the J call TRBJ1-5; TRBD1 might be the D (5 bases). This CDR3 is built from 16 residues. CDR1 is WSHSY and CDR2 is SAAADI in the germline V gene. V lost 3 bases and J 6 bases, leaving 18 bases between the germline ends. CDR3 amino acids: CASSDFARQSGQPQHF. DNA for the CDR3: TGCGCCAGCAGTGATTTCGCCCGACAGTCTGGTCAGCCCCAGCATTTT.